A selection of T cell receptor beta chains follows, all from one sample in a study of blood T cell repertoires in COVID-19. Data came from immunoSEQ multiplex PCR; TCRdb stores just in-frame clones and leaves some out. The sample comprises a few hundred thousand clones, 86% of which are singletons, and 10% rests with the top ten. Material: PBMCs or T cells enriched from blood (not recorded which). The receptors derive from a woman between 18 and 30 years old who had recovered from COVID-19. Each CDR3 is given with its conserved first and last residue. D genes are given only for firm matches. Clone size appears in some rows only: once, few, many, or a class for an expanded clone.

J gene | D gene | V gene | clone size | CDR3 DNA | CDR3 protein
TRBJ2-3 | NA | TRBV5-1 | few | TGCGCCAGCAGCTCCTCCCGGGACACGGACGGGAGGGATACGCAGTATTTT | CASSSSRDTDGRDTQYF
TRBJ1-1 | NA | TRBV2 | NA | TGTGCCAGCAGAGGAGACCGGGTGAGGGCTTTCTTT | CASRGDRVRAFF
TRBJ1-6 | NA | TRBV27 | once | TGTGCCAGCAGTTGGATACTGAGGAATTCACCCCTCCACTTT | CASSWILRNSPLHF
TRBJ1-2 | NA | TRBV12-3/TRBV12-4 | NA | TGTGCCAGCAGTCCGGTGGGAGATTATGGCTACACCTTC | CASSPVGDYGYTF
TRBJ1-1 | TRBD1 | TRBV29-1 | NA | TGCAGCGTTGAGGGCAGGGGGCTCGAAGCTTTCTTT | CSVEGRGLEAFF
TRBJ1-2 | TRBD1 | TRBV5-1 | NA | TGCGCCAGCAGCAGGGGACAGGGAGAGTATGGCTACACCTTC | CASSRGQGEYGYTF
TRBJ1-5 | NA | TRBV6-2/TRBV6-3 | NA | TGTGCCAGCAGTCTCAGCGACGGGCAGCCCCAGCATTTT | CASSLSDGQPQHF
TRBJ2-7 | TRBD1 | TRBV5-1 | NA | TGCGCCAGCAGCGGGACAGGGCCCTACGAGCAGTACTTC | CASSGTGPYEQYF
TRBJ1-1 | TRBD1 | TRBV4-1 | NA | TGCGCCAGCAGCCAGGGGACAGAGTACTACACTGAAGCTTTCTTT | CASSQGTEYYTEAFF
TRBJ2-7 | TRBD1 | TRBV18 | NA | TGTGCCAGCTCACCGGGGGGACAGGTCCCCTCCTACGAGCAGTACTTC | CASSPGGQVPSYEQYF
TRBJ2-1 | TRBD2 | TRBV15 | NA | TGTGCCACCAGCACTCCGGGGGGAGATGAGCAGTTCTTC | CATSTPGGDEQFF
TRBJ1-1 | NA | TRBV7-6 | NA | TGTGCCAGCAGCTTTCCAGGGAACACTGAAGCTTTCTTT | CASSFPGNTEAFF
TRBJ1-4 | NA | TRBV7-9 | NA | TGTGCCAGCAGCTTAGCCAGGGGAGGGGATGAAAAACTGTTTTTT | CASSLARGGDEKLFF